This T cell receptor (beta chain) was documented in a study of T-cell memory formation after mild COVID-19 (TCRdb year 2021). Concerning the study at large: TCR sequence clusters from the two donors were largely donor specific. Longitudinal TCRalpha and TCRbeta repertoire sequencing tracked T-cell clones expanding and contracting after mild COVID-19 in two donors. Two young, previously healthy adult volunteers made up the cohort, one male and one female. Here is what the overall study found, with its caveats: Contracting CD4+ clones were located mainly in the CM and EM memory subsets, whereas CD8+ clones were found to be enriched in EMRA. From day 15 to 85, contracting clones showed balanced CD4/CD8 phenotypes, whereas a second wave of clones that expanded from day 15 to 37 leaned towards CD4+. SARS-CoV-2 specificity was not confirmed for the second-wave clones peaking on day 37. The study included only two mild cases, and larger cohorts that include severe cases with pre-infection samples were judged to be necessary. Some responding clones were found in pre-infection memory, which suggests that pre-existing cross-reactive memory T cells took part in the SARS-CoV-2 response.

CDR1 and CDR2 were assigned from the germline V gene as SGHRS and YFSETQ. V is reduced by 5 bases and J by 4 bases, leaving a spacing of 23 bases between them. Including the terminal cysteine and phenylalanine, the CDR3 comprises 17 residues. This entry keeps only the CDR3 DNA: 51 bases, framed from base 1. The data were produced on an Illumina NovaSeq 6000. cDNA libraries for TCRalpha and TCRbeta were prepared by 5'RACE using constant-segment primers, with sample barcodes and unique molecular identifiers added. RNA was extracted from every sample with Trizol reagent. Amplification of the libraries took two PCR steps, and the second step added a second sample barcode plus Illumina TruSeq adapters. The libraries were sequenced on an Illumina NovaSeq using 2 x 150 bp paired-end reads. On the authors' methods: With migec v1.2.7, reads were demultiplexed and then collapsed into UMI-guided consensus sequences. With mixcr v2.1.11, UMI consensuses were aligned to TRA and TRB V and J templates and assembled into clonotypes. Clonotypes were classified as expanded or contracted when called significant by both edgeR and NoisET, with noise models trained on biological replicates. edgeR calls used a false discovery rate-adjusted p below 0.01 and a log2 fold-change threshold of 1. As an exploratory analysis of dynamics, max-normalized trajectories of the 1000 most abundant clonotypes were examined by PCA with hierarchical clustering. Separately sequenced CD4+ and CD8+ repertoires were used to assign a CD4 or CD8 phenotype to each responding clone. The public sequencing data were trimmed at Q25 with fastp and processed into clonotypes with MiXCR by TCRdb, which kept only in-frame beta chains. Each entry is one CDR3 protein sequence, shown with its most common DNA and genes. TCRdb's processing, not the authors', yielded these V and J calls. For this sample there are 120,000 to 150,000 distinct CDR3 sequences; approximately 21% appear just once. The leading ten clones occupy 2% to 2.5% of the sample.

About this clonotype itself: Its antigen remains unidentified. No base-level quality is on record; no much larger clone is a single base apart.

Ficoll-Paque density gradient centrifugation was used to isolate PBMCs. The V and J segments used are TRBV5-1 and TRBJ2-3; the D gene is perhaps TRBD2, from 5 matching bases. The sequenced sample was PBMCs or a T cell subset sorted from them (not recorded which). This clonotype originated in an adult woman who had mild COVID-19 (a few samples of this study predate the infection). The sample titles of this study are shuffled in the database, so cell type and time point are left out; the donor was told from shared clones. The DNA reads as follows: TGCGCCAGCAGGAGCCTTAGCGCCGGACTGAGGGCAGATACGCAGTATTTT. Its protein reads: CASRSLSAGLRADTQYF.